This TCR beta chain was sequenced in a study of blood T cells in healthy people across ages (dated by TCRdb to about 2015). Some background on the complete study: Template switching captured roughly one uniquely barcoded TCR beta cDNA molecule per two T cells in model experiments. To track age-related changes in TCR beta repertoire diversity, the study relied on deep sequencing normalized with unique cDNA molecular identifiers. The donors were divided into four age groups: young (average roughly 17 years), middle-aged (around 37), aged (62) and long-lived (82). To avoid experimental bias, donors of different ages were spread randomly across the sequencing lanes. The study analyzed two additional independent replicas of 1 million unique cDNA reads from the same blood draw for two donors, one aged 18 to 30 and one aged 80 or older. Summary of the overall study and its limitations: Bulk unsorted PBMC profiling prevented conclusive comparison of naive and antigen-experienced compartments. Compared with the aged group, the long-lived group had more naive CD4+ T cells, fewer expanded clones and increased TCR diversity, a pattern suggesting age selection. Because the CMV infection status of the donors was unknown, age-related changes in expanded clonotypes may potentially have been confounded. Observed TCR beta diversity correlated strongly with the percentage of naive T cells measured by flow cytometry. As age increased, observed TCR beta diversity per million T cells dropped in a roughly linear way, and a significant reduction was already evident by age around 41. Estimates of total diversity from one million sequenced T cells were regarded as lower bounds and underestimates.

Turning to this clonotype: It lacks a known antigen. The record has no base qualities; no much larger clone is one base away.

The roughly 38 donors, aged about 6 to 95 years, were systemically healthy Caucasian individuals from Russia. Each donor gave ten milliliters of peripheral blood, collected into EDTA-treated Vacutainer tubes. Ficoll-Paque density-gradient centrifugation was used to isolate PBMCs, with at least 7 million obtained per sample. Total RNA, at least 5.5 micrograms per sample, was extracted from PBMCs with Trizol reagent. For every donor, an aliquot of PBMCs went through flow cytometry to measure the percentages of naive CD45RAhigh/CD27high T cells. Library method: 5' RACE. Sequencer: Illumina HiSeq 2500. The second PCR ran for about 7 to 11 cycles and used a J-beta primer mix along with a sample-barcoded 5' primer. A unique molecular identifier was introduced onto each TCR beta cDNA molecule by a template-switch 5' adaptor carrying 12 random nucleotides. Each sample yielded at least 2.5 million CDR3-containing paired-end reads. First-strand cDNA synthesis was performed from all RNA using the Mint cDNA synthesis kit, with priming by a TRBC-specific oligonucleotide. After uracil-DNA glycosylase treatment, a first 18-cycle PCR used universal primers M1SS and BC2_uni_R on all cDNA. Under the source paper's analysis protocol: For normalization, 1 million high-quality reads were randomly selected from each sample, with every read carrying a distinct molecular identifier. Instead of being binned into consensus sequences, reads that shared molecular identifiers were thrown out. MiTCR, run with a Q25 quality threshold and the strictest error-elimination algorithm, handled CDR3 identification, clonotype clustering and error correction. A nonparametric unseen species model with Euler transformation was used to estimate lower-bound total TCR beta diversity. TCRdb passed the public sequencing reads through fastp at Q25 and MiXCR, retaining productive beta sequences. Every entry covers one CDR3 protein and lists the most common genes and DNA from its rows. TCRdb's processing, not the authors', yielded these V and J calls. The sample table shows 1.2 million to 1.5 million distinct CDR3 sequences, and about 40% are seen once. Jointly, the top ten make up 7.9% of the sample.

The CDR3 runs 15 amino acids, cysteine and phenylalanine included. Just the 45-base CDR3 DNA is kept, in frame starting at base 1. Taken from the germline V gene (reference sequence), the CDR1 and CDR2 loops are DFQATT and SNEGSKA. Trimming accounts for 5 bases at V and 5 bases at J, while the number of junction bases matched to no gene is 12. Here the chain combines TRBV20-1 and TRBJ2-5, with 9 bases matching TRBD2. The sample was blood. The sequence was obtained from a young woman in good health. In nucleotides, the sequence is TGCAGTGCTGGGACTAGCTTAAGTCCGGCGGAGACCCAGTACTTC. This translates into CSAGTSLSPAETQYF.